This TCR beta chain was recorded in a study of T cell responses to AZD1222 COVID-19 vaccine. The V segment lost 3 bases and the J segment 5 bases; nucleotides outside the gene matches: 7. The CDR3 runs 15 residues. Germline V gives CDR1 SGDLS, CDR2 YYNGEE. Sequencing was performed with immunoSEQ multiplex PCR; in TCRdb, only in-frame clones are kept and a portion is missing. In the table there are roughly 110,000 clones, about 90% of which are singletons. Regarding the study as a whole: Samples come after the peak T cell response, not at day 14. Spike-spanning, vaccine-associated CD4 TCRs were dominant at 160-218 and 743-854.

As to this clone: Its antigen remains unidentified.

The origin of this receptor is an adult who received the AZD1222 COVID-19 vaccine. This specimen consisted of peripheral blood, obtained 28 days after the second AZD1222 dose. The chain couples TRBV9 to TRBJ1-1, with 10 bases matching TRBD1. The CDR3: CASSETTGGATEAFF. CDR3 DNA sequence: TGTGCCAGCAGCGAAACGACAGGGGGCGCTACTGAAGCTTTCTTT.